The 13 T cell receptor beta chains presented below share a single source sample, sequenced in a study of T cell repertoires in cytomegalovirus infection. TCRdb reanalysed the reads using MiXCR and keeps one entry per CDR3 protein. Among 550,000 to 850,000 distinct CDR3 sequences listed, about 33% were seen once. Their cognate antigens are unknown. This material consisted of cultured PBMCs, taken from culture after CMV antigen stimulation. Every receptor here comes from a human donor in good health (CMV status not recorded). Some clones in this sample may be carry-over from other donors' samples.

A few counts support this clonotype. The chain recombines TRBV5-1 with TRBJ2-1; 7 nucleotides align to TRBD1. The CDR3 is 13 residues long. Germline V gives CDR1 SGHRS, CDR2 YFSETQ. After removal of 4 bases from V and 5 bases from J, the junction contained 3 bases not matched to a gene. The CDR3 bases are TGCGCCAGCAGCATGGGACAGAACAATGAGCAGTTCTTC. Translation gives CASSMGQNNEQFF.

The gene calls are TRBV19 and TRBJ1-5; TRBD1 aligns across 10 bases. The junction had 14 bases not matched to a gene; V was cut back by 5 bases and J by 7 bases. From germline, CDR1 is LNHDA and CDR2 SQIVND (reference sequence). The CDR3 loop spans 17 amino acids. CDR3 in DNA: TGTGCCAGTAGTGTCCGGGACAGGGGTTTCCCCAAACAGCCCCAGCATTTT. It specifies CASSVRDRGFPKQPQHF.

At least ten counts were recorded for this clonotype. V gene TRBV7-8 combines with J gene TRBJ2-5, with D perhaps matching TRBD1 (6 bases). Germline values: CDR1 SGHVS, CDR2 FQNEAQ. V was clipped by 4 bases and J by 2 bases, with 14 bases between them. The CDR3 is made up of 15 amino acids. Written as DNA, the CDR3 is TGTGCCAGCAGCTCGCCTGGGGGCGGGCAAGAGACCCAGTACTTC. Protein sequence: CASSSPGGGQETQYF.

The chain employs TRBV12-3 or TRBV12-4 and TRBJ2-1, with TRBD2 as a possible D gene (6 bases). The CDR3 runs 15 residues. V lost 5 bases, J lost 6 bases, and 17 bases lay in between. The CDR3 bases are TGTGCCAGCAGTCCCACGGGCGGGAACTTCAATGAGCAGTTCTTC. It codes for CASSPTGGNFNEQFF.

The genes are TRBV12-3 or TRBV12-4 and TRBJ1-6; the match to TRBD1 covers 7 bases. The V and J ends lost 5 bases and 14 bases, in that order; junction bases with no gene match: 27. The length of the CDR3 is 19 residues. The CDR3 nucleotides read TGTGCCAGCAGTCCGGGACAGCTATTTACACCGATCCCAGACTTTACCCTCCACTTT. As protein: CASSPGQLFTPIPDFTLHF.

J is TRBJ1-2 and V is TRBV28; D gene unclear. Germline CDR1 MDHEN, CDR2 SYDVKM. Deletions cut 3 bases from V and 8 bases from J, with 13 bases between. This CDR3 region has 13 residues. The CDR3 bases are TGTGCCAGCAGTTTCGGGATCCCCCTGGGCTACACCTTC. It codes for CASSFGIPLGYTF.

In its sample, this clonotype was seen a few times. The genes are TRBV2 and TRBJ1-1; D is unclear. Germline V CDR1 and CDR2: SNHLY, FYNNEI. The V end was cut by 6 bases, the J end by 2 bases, with 22 bases between. The CDR3 has 17 amino acids. CDR3 loop: CASRLMSRDRTNTEAFF. CDR3 in DNA: TGTGCCAGCAGACTCATGTCCCGGGATAGAACCAACACTGAAGCTTTCTTT.

The table lists this clonotype with a few counts. The J gene is TRBJ2-5, the V gene TRBV7-2, with TRBD2 identical over 10 bases. After removal of 5 bases from V and 4 bases from J, the junction contained 7 bases not matched to a gene. Germline CDR1 and CDR2: SGHTA and FQGNSA. The CDR3 is 15 residues long. CDR3 DNA sequence: TGTGCCAGCAGCACCAGCGGGGGGGTTCGAGAGACCCAGTACTTC. Protein: CASSTSGGVRETQYF.

This clonotype has just a few counts. The chain joins TRBV6-5 to TRBJ2-1, with D perhaps TRBD1 (6 bases). This CDR3 spans 15 amino acids. Germline V gives CDR1 MNHEY, CDR2 SVGAGI. Trimming removed 6 bases from V and 9 bases from J, with 21 bases in between. CDR3 nucleotide sequence: TGTGCCAGCAGCACCTACAGGGACGGGAAGGGTGAGCAGTTCTTC. Its translation: CASSTYRDGKGEQFF.

This clonotype was recorded once. This chain uses TRBV28 with TRBJ2-7; D is possibly TRBD2 (6 bases). This CDR3 region has 15 residues. Germline V CDR1 and CDR2: MDHEN, SYDVKM. The V end was cut by 8 bases, the J end by 6 bases, with 23 bases between. The CDR3 region is CASGEGLAIITEQYF. The CDR3 nucleotides read TGTGCCAGCGGAGAGGGACTGGCAATAATCACCGAGCAGTACTTC.

This clonotype has only a few counts. The chain carries TRBV7-9 and TRBJ2-1; tentative D call: TRBD2 (6 bases). Trimming removed 4 bases from V and 3 bases from J, with 13 bases in between. This CDR3 has 15 amino acids. Per germline, CDR1 SEHNR and CDR2 FQNEAQ (reference sequence). In DNA form, the CDR3 reads TGTGCCAGCAGCTCTCACGGCGGGAACTACAATGAGCAGTTCTTC. As protein: CASSSHGGNYNEQFF.

The chain has TRBV6-5 and TRBJ1-6; D remains ambiguous. The CDR3 spans 18 residues. Germline-derived CDR1 and CDR2 are MNHEY and SVGAGI. V was trimmed by 1 base and J by 3 bases, leaving 16 bases between them. This CDR3 reads CASSYYSLVPDYNSPLHF. The CDR3 region has the DNA TGTGCCAGCAGTTACTACTCCCTGGTCCCGGACTATAATTCACCCCTCCACTTT.

This clonotype was seen at least ten times. The rearrangement joins TRBV7-2 to TRBJ2-4; no reliable D call. This CDR3 region has 16 residues. Germline CDR1 is SGHTA and CDR2 is FQGNSA. Trimming cost V 1 base and J 5 bases, with 15 bases left between them. CDR3 in DNA: TGTGCCAGCAGCTTAGTGATGTTAGCTGTCCAAAACATTCAGTACTTC. It specifies CASSLVMLAVQNIQYF.